These 3 T cell receptor beta chains were sequenced from one sample in a study of OX40 agonist ivuxolimab in advanced cancers. Assay: immunoSEQ multiplex PCR; the TCRdb copy retains only in-frame clones and omits some. The profile covers fewer than 15,000 clones, with 80% to 85% appearing a single time and around 47% taken by the ten largest. The material sequenced was CD4+ or CD8+ T cells sorted from blood, taken in a trial of the OX40 agonist ivuxolimab. The receptors here all came from an adult with an advanced solid tumor such as melanoma, head and neck, liver or kidney cancer.

The chain recombines TRBV27 with TRBJ1-2; D call uncertain. Trimming stripped 4 bases from V and 4 bases from J, with 16 bases between. From germline, CDR1 is MNHEY and CDR2 SMNVEV (reference sequence). This CDR3 has 15 amino acids. The CDR3 DNA follows: TGTGCCAGCAGTTACAATGGCGACAATAGCTATGGCTACACCTTC. Its translation: CASSYNGDNSYGYTF.

This sequence joins TRBV5-4 and TRBJ2-3, with D perhaps assigned TRBD1 or TRBD2 (5 bases each). V lost 0 bases to trimming and J lost 4 bases, with 15 bases between them. The CDR3 totals 16 residues. Per the germline V gene, CDR1 is SGHNT and CDR2 is YYREEE (reference sequence). The CDR3 DNA reads as TGTGCCAGCAGCTTGGACTTGGGGGAGTTGGCAGATACGCAGTATTTT. This codes for CASSLDLGELADTQYF. Filled out from reference TRBV5-4 and TRBJ2-3, the complete variable domain reads ETGVTQSPTHLIKTRGQQVTLRCSSQSGHNTVSWYQQALGQGPQFIFQYYREEENGRGNFPPRFSGLQFPNYSSELNVNALELDDSALYLCASSLDLGELADTQYFGPGTRLTVL.

The rearrangement links TRBV14 to TRBJ2-7; 7 positions agree with TRBD1. Trimming cost V 4 bases and J 4 bases; bases outside gene matches: 7. Germline V gives CDR1 SGHDN, CDR2 FVKESK. This CDR3 spans 14 amino acids. The CDR3, as DNA: TGTGCCAGCAGCCGACAGGGTCCTGAGTACGAGCAGTACTTC. Encoded protein: CASSRQGPEYEQYF. Looking up the rest from reference TRBV14 and TRBJ2-7 gives the full variable domain: EAGVTQFPSHSVIEKGQTVTLRCDPISGHDNLYWYRRVMGKEIKFLLHFVKESKQDESGMPNNRFLAERTGGTYSTLKVQPAELEDSGVYFCASSRQGPEYEQYFGPGTRLTVT.